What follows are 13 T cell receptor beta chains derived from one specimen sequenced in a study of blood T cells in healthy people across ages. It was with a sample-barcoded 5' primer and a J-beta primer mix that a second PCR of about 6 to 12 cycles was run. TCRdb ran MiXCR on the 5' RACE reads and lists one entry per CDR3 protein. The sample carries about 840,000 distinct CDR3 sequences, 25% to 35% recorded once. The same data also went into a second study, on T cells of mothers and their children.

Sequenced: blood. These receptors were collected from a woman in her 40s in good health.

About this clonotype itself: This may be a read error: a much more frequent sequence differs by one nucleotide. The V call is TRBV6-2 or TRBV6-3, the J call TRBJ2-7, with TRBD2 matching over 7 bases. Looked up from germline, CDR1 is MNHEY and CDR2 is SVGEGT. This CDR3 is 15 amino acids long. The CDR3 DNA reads TGTGCCAGCAGGCCCTCTAGCGGAGGGACCTACGAGCGGTACTTC. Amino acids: CASRPSSGGTYERYF.

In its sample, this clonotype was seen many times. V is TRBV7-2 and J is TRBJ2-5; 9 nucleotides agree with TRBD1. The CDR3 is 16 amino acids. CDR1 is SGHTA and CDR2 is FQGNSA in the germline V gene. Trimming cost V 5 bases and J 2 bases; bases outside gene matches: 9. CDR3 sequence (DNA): TGTGCCAGCAGCAAAGGAACAGGGGGCTCACAAGAGACCCAGTACTTC. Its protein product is CASSKGTGGSQETQYF.

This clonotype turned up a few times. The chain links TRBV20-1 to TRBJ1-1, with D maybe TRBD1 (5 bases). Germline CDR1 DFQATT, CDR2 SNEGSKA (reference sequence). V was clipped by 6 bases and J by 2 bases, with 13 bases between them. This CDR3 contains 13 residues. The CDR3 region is CSALRGANTEAFF. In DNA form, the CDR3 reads TGCAGTGCGCTGAGAGGGGCAAACACTGAAGCTTTCTTT.

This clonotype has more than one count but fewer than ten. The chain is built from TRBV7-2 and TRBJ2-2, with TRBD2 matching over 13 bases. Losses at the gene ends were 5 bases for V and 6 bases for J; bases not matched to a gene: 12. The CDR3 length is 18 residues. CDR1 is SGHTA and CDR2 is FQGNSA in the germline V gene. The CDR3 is CASSRPGLAGITPGELFF. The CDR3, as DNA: TGTGCCAGCAGCAGACCGGGACTAGCGGGAATCACTCCCGGGGAGCTGTTTTTT.

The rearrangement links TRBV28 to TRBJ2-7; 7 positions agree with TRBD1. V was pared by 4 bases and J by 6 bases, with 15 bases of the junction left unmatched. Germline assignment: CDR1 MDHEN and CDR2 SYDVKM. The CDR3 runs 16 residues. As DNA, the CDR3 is TGTGCCAGCAGTTCAAGGATACAGGGGAATTGGGCCGAGCAGTACTTC. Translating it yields CASSSRIQGNWAEQYF.

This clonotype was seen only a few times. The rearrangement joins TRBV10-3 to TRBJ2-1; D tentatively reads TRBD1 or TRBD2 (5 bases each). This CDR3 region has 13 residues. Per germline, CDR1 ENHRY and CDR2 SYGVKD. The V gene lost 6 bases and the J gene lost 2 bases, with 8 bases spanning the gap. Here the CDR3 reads CAIRGDAYNEQFF. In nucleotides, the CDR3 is TGTGCCATCAGAGGGGACGCCTACAATGAGCAGTTCTTC.

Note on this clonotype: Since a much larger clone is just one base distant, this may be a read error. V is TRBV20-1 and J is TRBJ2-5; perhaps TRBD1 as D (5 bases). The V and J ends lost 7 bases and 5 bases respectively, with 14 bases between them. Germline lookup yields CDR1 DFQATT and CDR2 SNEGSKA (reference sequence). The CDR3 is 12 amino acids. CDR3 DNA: TGCAGTGGTAGTAGGGGTGGGGAGACCCAGTACTTC. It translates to CSGSRGGETQYF.

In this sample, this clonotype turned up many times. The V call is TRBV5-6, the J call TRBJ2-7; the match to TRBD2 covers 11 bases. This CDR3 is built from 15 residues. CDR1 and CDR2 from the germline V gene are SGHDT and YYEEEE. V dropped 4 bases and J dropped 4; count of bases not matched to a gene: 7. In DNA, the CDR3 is TGTGCCAGCAGCAGGGTTAGCGGGGGGGCGTACGAGCAGTACTTC. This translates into CASSRVSGGAYEQYF.

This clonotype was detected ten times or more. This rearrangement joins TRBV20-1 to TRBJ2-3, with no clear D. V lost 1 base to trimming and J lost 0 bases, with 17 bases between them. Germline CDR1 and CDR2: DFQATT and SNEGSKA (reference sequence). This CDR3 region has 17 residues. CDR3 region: CSARGVVFISSTDTQYF. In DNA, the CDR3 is TGCAGTGCTAGAGGGGTGGTGTTCATATCTAGCACAGATACGCAGTATTTT.

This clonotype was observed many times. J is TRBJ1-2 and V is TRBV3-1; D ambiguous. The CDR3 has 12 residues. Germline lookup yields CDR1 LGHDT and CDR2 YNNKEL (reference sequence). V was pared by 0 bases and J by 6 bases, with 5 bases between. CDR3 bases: TGTGCCAGCAGCCAAGAGGGGAATGGCTACACCTTC. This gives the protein CASSQEGNGYTF.

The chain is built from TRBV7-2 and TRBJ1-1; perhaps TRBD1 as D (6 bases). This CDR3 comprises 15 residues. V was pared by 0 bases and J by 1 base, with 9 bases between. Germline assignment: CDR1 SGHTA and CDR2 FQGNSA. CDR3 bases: TGTGCCAGCAGCTTAGCAGGCAGGGGGAACACTGAAGCTTTCTTT. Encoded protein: CASSLAGRGNTEAFF.

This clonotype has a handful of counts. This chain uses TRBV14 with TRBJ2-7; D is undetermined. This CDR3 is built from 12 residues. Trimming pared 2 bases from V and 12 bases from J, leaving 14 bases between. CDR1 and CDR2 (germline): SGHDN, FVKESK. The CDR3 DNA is TGTGCCAGCAGCCAACTGGAAAGAATCAGGTACTTC. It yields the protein CASSQLERIRYF. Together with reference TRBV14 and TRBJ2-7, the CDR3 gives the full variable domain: EAGVTQFPSHSVIEKGQTVTLRCDPISGHDNLYWYRRVMGKEIKFLLHFVKESKQDESGMPNNRFLAERTGGTYSTLKVQPAELEDSGVYFCASSQLERIRYFGPGTRLTVT.

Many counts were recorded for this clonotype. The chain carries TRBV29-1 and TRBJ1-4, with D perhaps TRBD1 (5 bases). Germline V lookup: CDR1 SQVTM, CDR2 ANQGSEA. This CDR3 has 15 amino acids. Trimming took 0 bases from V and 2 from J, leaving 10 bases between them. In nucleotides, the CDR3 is TGCAGCGTTGAAGACCCGGGACGGACTAATGAAAAACTGTTTTTT. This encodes CSVEDPGRTNEKLFF.